Sequencing of this T cell receptor beta chain was carried out in a study of blood T cells in healthy people across ages. Primed by a sample-barcoded 5' primer and a J-beta primer mix, a second PCR proceeded for about 6 to 11 cycles. TCRdb re-derived calls from the 5' RACE reads in MiXCR, one entry per CDR3 protein. The sample lists hundreds of thousands of distinct CDR3 sequences, about 61% occurring once. The study's findings and limits: Donor CMV infection status was unknown, possibly confounding age-related changes in expanded clonotypes. Roughly linearly, TCR beta diversity per million T cells fell as age increased.

This clonotype has a handful of counts. The antigen is undetermined. Specimen: blood. The sequence derives from a man aged 35-49 years in good health.

As DNA, the CDR3 is TGCAGCGTTGACCCACAGGCGAGCTCCTACAATGAGCAGTTCTTC. Its protein is CSVDPQASSYNEQFF. V is TRBV29-1 and J is TRBJ2-1, with a weak D call TRBD1 (5 bases). Trimming left V 3 bases short and J 0 bases short, with 12 bases between. The CDR3 has 15 amino acids. Germline V gene data show CDR1 as SQVTM and CDR2 as ANQGSEA.